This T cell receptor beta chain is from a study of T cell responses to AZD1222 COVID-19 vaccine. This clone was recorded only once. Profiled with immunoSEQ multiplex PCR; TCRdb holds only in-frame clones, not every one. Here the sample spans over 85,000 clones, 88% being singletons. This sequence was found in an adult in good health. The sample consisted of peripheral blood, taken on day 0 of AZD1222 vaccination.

The CDR3 nucleotides are TGTGCCAGCAGCCAAGATTGGGGCATGAGGGAGCAGTACTTC. As protein: CASSQDWGMREQYF. The chain joins TRBV4-2 to TRBJ2-7; TRBD1 is a possible D gene (5 bases). Per the germline V gene, CDR1 is LGHNA and CDR2 is YNFKEQ. V was pared by 0 bases and J by 7 bases, with 13 bases between. This CDR3 contains 14 residues.